The 13 T cell receptor beta chains reported below all come from one sample, sequenced in a study of T cell responses to AZD1222 COVID-19 vaccine. Sequencing was performed with immunoSEQ multiplex PCR; in TCRdb, only in-frame clones are kept and a portion is missing. The sample records about 110,000 clones, 70% to 90% being singletons. The sequences come from peripheral blood, collected 28 days after the second AZD1222 dose. These receptor sequences come from an adult who received the AZD1222 COVID-19 vaccine.

The chain combines TRBV24-1 with TRBJ1-5, with D hard to call. The germline V and J ends were trimmed by 2 bases and 7 bases, with 8 bases remaining between them. This CDR3 has 13 residues. Germline V gene sequence: CDR1 KGHDR, CDR2 SFDVKD. This CDR3 is CATSDSTRQPQHF. DNA of the CDR3: TGTGCCACCAGTGATTCGACGCGACAGCCCCAGCATTTT.

The chain carries TRBV29-1 and TRBJ2-7; D gene unclear. This CDR3 is 11 amino acids long. Germline V gene lookup returns CDR1 SQVTM and CDR2 ANQGSEA. Deletions cut 5 bases from V and 9 bases from J, with 14 bases between. The CDR3 here is CSVPLVGVQYF. CDR3 nucleotide sequence: TGCAGCGTTCCGTTGGTTGGTGTGCAGTACTTC.

This chain connects TRBV6-5 to TRBJ2-3; tentatively, D is TRBD1 or TRBD2 (6 bases each). The germline gives CDR1 MNHEY, CDR2 SVGAGI. The V gene lost 7 bases and the J gene lost 4 bases, with 18 bases spanning the gap. This CDR3 contains 15 residues. CDR3 loop: CASTPRGALADTQYF. The CDR3 nucleotides are TGTGCCAGCACCCCGAGGGGGGCCTTGGCAGATACGCAGTATTTT.

This chain joins TRBV2 and TRBJ1-1; no firm D call. There are 13 residues in the CDR3. Germline CDR1 is SNHLY and CDR2 is FYNNEI. V lost 3 bases to trimming and J lost 5 bases, with 10 bases between them. The CDR3 region is CASSDSPPTEAFF. Here the CDR3 DNA reads TGTGCCAGCAGTGACAGCCCCCCTACTGAAGCTTTCTTT.

The V gene is TRBV23-1, the J gene TRBJ2-7, with TRBD1 matching over 9 bases. TRBV23-1 is treated as an ORF (open reading frame) with a function not yet certain. J was trimmed by 7 bases and V by 9 bases; bases with no gene match: 13. CDR3 length: 14 residues. CDR3 sequence: CARDRDRARDEQYF. The CDR3 DNA is TGCGCCAGAGATCGGGACAGGGCCCGTGATGAGCAGTACTTC.

This chain joins TRBV11-2 and TRBJ1-1; possibly TRBD1 for D (6 bases). CDR1 and CDR2 from the germline V gene are SGHAT and FQNNGV. V was clipped by 5 bases and J by 2 bases, with 21 bases between them. The CDR3 sequence is 17 residues long. The CDR3, as DNA: TGTGCCAGCAGCCCACCCTGGGGGCGTTGGAATAACACTGAAGCTTTCTTT. Its translation: CASSPPWGRWNNTEAFF.

V gene TRBV11-2 combines with J gene TRBJ1-6; no reliable D call. Trimming took off 0 bases at V and 7 bases at J, with 10 bases between the two ends. The V gene's germline CDR1 is SGHAT and CDR2 FQNNGV. The CDR3 spans 15 residues. The DNA of the CDR3 is TGTGCCAGCAGCTTAGATCCGGGCTGGAATTCACCCCTCCACTTT. Translation gives CASSLDPGWNSPLHF.

The rearrangement links TRBV30 to TRBJ2-7, with 9 bases aligning to TRBD1. Germline CDR1 and CDR2: GTSNPN and SVGIG (reference sequence). This CDR3 is 15 amino acids long. V lost 0 bases to trimming and J lost 6 bases; unmatched junction nucleotides: 9. The CDR3 here is CAWSVLAGQGSEQYF. DNA of the CDR3: TGTGCCTGGAGTGTTTTGGCGGGACAGGGATCCGAGCAGTACTTC.

J is TRBJ1-3 and V is TRBV5-3, with D perhaps matching TRBD1 (5 bases). TRBV5-3 is noted as an ORF with a role that remains uncertain. V was shortened by 6 bases and J by 1 base, with 14 bases between the two germline ends. The CDR3 is 15 amino acids. CDR3 sequence reads: CARTQGCVSGNTIYF. The CDR3, as DNA: TGTGCCAGAACCCAGGGATGCGTGTCTGGAAACACCATATATTTT.

The chain links TRBV28 to TRBJ2-3; D unclear. The germline V gene encodes CDR1 MDHEN and CDR2 SYDVKM. V was trimmed by 2 bases and J by 2 bases, leaving 8 bases between them. The CDR3 spans 14 residues. CDR3 in amino acids: CASSLGADTDTQYF. CDR3 DNA: TGTGCCAGCAGTTTAGGTGCGGACACAGATACGCAGTATTTT.

The chain carries TRBV10-3 and TRBJ2-5; 10 nucleotides match TRBD2. The CDR3 covers 15 residues. Germline V gene lookup returns CDR1 ENHRY and CDR2 SYGVKD. Germline trimming cut 10 bases from V and 0 bases from J; bases unmatched to any gene: 8. The CDR3 reads CATGRGLADQETQYF. CDR3 DNA: TGTGCCACCGGTAGAGGACTAGCGGACCAAGAGACCCAGTACTTC.

This chain uses TRBV19 with TRBJ1-4; 7 positions agree with TRBD1. This CDR3 is built from 18 residues. Per germline, CDR1 LNHDA and CDR2 SQIVND (reference sequence). Trimming cost V 4 bases and J 3 bases; bases outside gene matches: 14. The CDR3 here is CASSTLGTAGAANEKLFF. In DNA, the CDR3 is TGTGCCAGTAGTACTCTGGGGACAGCAGGAGCGGCTAATGAAAAACTGTTTTTT.

The CDR3, as DNA: TGTGCCAGCAGCCAATCAAGTGGGGGGACAGCTGGCTACACCTTC. Amino acids: CASSQSSGGTAGYTF. The gene calls are TRBV16 and TRBJ1-2, with 7 positions matching TRBD1. Germline CDR1 KGHSY, CDR2 FQNENV. Unmatched junction bases numbered 8, after V lost 0 bases and J lost 7 bases. This CDR3 comprises 15 residues. Variable domain in full (rest from reference TRBV16 and TRBJ1-2): GEEVAQTPKHLVRGEGQKAKLYCAPIKGHSYVFWYQQVLKNEFKFLISFQNENVFDETGMPKERFSAKCLPNSPCSLEIQATKLEDSAVYFCASSQSSGGTAGYTFGSGTRLTVV.